A selection of T cell receptor beta chains follows, all from one sample in a study of patients and donors after allogeneic stem cell transplantation. One entry per CDR3 protein, called by TCRdb with MiXCR from the RT-PCR reads. In the table there are under 200,000 distinct CDR3 sequences, more than 20% of which are singletons. Specimen: blood, either unsorted or a sorted T cell fraction (not recorded which). All receptors come from a human donor who was either an allogeneic HSCT recipient or a stem cell or donor lymphocyte infusion donor (not recorded which). It is not recorded whose cells these are; they may come from a transplant donor. Each CDR3 is given with its conserved first and last residue. A D gene is named only where the DNA matches it firmly. Clone size is shown for a subset of rows, as once, few, many or a class of expanded clone.

CDR3nt: TGCAGTGCAGAGGACAGGATCACAGATACGCAGTATTTT; CDR3aa: CSAEDRITDTQYF; d_gene: TRBD1; abundance: many; j_gene: TRBJ2-3; v_gene: TRBV20-1
CDR3nt: TGCAGTGCTGACGACAGTAGGGCGGGCTATGGCTACACCTTC; CDR3aa: CSADDSRAGYGYTF; d_gene: .; abundance: many; j_gene: TRBJ1-2; v_gene: TRBV20-1
CDR3nt: TGCAGTGCTAGTGAGTTAGGGAACACCGGGGAGCTGTTTTTT; CDR3aa: CSASELGNTGELFF; d_gene: .; abundance: once; j_gene: TRBJ2-2; v_gene: TRBV20-1
CDR3nt: TGTGCCAGCAGTTACTATAGTTTACTAGAGGACTACAATGAGCAGTTCTTC; CDR3aa: CASSYYSLLEDYNEQFF; d_gene: .; abundance: .; j_gene: TRBJ2-1; v_gene: TRBV6-6
CDR3nt: TGTGCCAGCAGCCGACCTCGGACAGGGCCCTTGGGCACTGAAGCTTTCTTT; CDR3aa: CASSRPRTGPLGTEAFF; d_gene: TRBD1; abundance: few; j_gene: TRBJ1-1; v_gene: TRBV7-9
CDR3nt: TGTGCCAGCAGCCCCGTATTGACCGGGGAGCTGTTTTTT; CDR3aa: CASSPVLTGELFF; d_gene: .; abundance: .; j_gene: TRBJ2-2; v_gene: TRBV5-5
CDR3nt: TGTGCCATACACGGGGTCCTCTCTAACTATGGCTACACCTTC; CDR3aa: CAIHGVLSNYGYTF; d_gene: .; abundance: .; j_gene: TRBJ1-2; v_gene: TRBV10-3
CDR3nt: TGTGCCAACCTCCAGGAGGGCGGGGAGCTGTTTTTT; CDR3aa: CANLQEGGELFF; d_gene: .; abundance: .; j_gene: TRBJ2-2; v_gene: TRBV12-3/TRBV12-4
CDR3nt: TGTGCCAGCAGTTTATGGGGACAGGGGAACACTGAAGCTTTCTTT; CDR3aa: CASSLWGQGNTEAFF; d_gene: TRBD1; abundance: few; j_gene: TRBJ1-1; v_gene: TRBV28
CDR3nt: TGTGCCAGCAGTTTTTATTCGAACACCATATATTTT; CDR3aa: CASSFYSNTIYF; d_gene: .; abundance: few; j_gene: TRBJ1-3; v_gene: TRBV6-9
CDR3nt: TGCAGCGTGATTTTCCGGGCGAACACTGAAGCTTTCTTT; CDR3aa: CSVIFRANTEAFF; d_gene: .; abundance: few; j_gene: TRBJ1-1; v_gene: TRBV29-1
CDR3nt: TGCAGTGCTAGAGATGCCGGGTCCCCCCATGAAAAACTGTTTTTT; CDR3aa: CSARDAGSPHEKLFF; d_gene: .; abundance: few; j_gene: TRBJ1-4; v_gene: TRBV20-1
CDR3nt: TGTGCCAGCAGCTTAGCGCGATATTACGTTTATGGACCCGCTAACTATGGCTACACCTTC; CDR3aa: CASSLARYYVYGPANYGYTF; d_gene: .; abundance: .; j_gene: TRBJ1-2; v_gene: TRBV7-2
CDR3nt: TGTGCCAGCAGCCAAGCGGGAGATGAGCAGTTCTTC; CDR3aa: CASSQAGDEQFF; d_gene: TRBD2; abundance: few; j_gene: TRBJ2-1; v_gene: TRBV5-8
CDR3nt: TGCAGTGCTAGACACCCGAGAGGGGGCGGCTATGGCTACACCTTC; CDR3aa: CSARHPRGGGYGYTF; d_gene: TRBD1; abundance: few; j_gene: TRBJ1-2; v_gene: TRBV20-1
CDR3nt: TGTGCCAGCAGGCCCCCCAGACAGGAAGAAGCTTTCTTT; CDR3aa: CASRPPRQEEAFF; d_gene: .; abundance: many; j_gene: TRBJ1-1; v_gene: TRBV12-3/TRBV12-4
CDR3nt: TGTGCCAGCAGTTACGGTAGTAACTACGAGCAGTACTTC; CDR3aa: CASSYGSNYEQYF; d_gene: .; abundance: .; j_gene: TRBJ2-7; v_gene: TRBV6-5
CDR3nt: TGCGCCAGCAGCTCGGGACGGGTCAACACTGAAGCTTTCTTT; CDR3aa: CASSSGRVNTEAFF; d_gene: .; abundance: .; j_gene: TRBJ1-1; v_gene: TRBV5-1
CDR3nt: TGTGCCATCAGTGGGGGACGTCGGACCGGGGAGCTGTTTTTT; CDR3aa: CAISGGRRTGELFF; d_gene: .; abundance: .; j_gene: TRBJ2-2; v_gene: TRBV10-3
CDR3nt: TGCGCCAGCAGCTTGGCGACGGAGGACAGACCTTCACTCTACGAGCAGTACTTC; CDR3aa: CASSLATEDRPSLYEQYF; d_gene: .; abundance: .; j_gene: TRBJ2-7; v_gene: TRBV5-1
CDR3nt: TGCAGTGCTAGAGCACTGATGTACAATGAGCAGTTCTTC; CDR3aa: CSARALMYNEQFF; d_gene: .; abundance: few; j_gene: TRBJ2-1; v_gene: TRBV20-1
CDR3nt: TGCGCCAGCAGCTTGGGGGGGCACAGCACTGAAGCTTTCTTT; CDR3aa: CASSLGGHSTEAFF; d_gene: .; abundance: .; j_gene: TRBJ1-1; v_gene: TRBV5-1
CDR3nt: TGTGCCAGCAGCTTGGCCGGCCCTATTTATGGCTACACCTTC; CDR3aa: CASSLAGPIYGYTF; d_gene: .; abundance: .; j_gene: TRBJ1-2; v_gene: TRBV5-5
CDR3nt: TGCAGTGCTAGTGAAGACGGCGAAAATCAGCCCCAGCATTTT; CDR3aa: CSASEDGENQPQHF; d_gene: .; abundance: .; j_gene: TRBJ1-5; v_gene: TRBV20-1
CDR3nt: TGTGCCAGCAGCTTAGATGAGGGATTAGGCTATGGCTACACCTTC; CDR3aa: CASSLDEGLGYGYTF; d_gene: .; abundance: few; j_gene: TRBJ1-2; v_gene: TRBV7-6
CDR3nt: TGTGCCAGCTCCTTCGGCGGACACTTTGGCTACACCTTC; CDR3aa: CASSFGGHFGYTF; d_gene: .; abundance: many; j_gene: TRBJ1-2; v_gene: TRBV18
CDR3nt: TGTGCCAGCAGCATCACAGACAATGAGCAGTTCTTC; CDR3aa: CASSITDNEQFF; d_gene: .; abundance: .; j_gene: TRBJ2-1; v_gene: TRBV6-2/TRBV6-3
CDR3nt: TGTGCCAGCAGCCAAGATCGGGCCAGGGGGCTGACTGAAGCTTTCTTT; CDR3aa: CASSQDRARGLTEAFF; d_gene: TRBD1; abundance: .; j_gene: TRBJ1-1; v_gene: TRBV4-2
CDR3nt: TGTGCCAGCAGTTTCGGAGTAGCGGATGGCTACACCTTC; CDR3aa: CASSFGVADGYTF; d_gene: .; abundance: few; j_gene: TRBJ1-2; v_gene: TRBV27
CDR3nt: TGCGCCAGCAGCCAATGGACCGGGACAGCCCCATGGGAGCAGTACTTC; CDR3aa: CASSQWTGTAPWEQYF; d_gene: TRBD1; abundance: .; j_gene: TRBJ2-7; v_gene: TRBV5-1
CDR3nt: TGTGCCAGCAGTTTAGGGTCACCGCTAAACACTGAAGCTTTCTTT; CDR3aa: CASSLGSPLNTEAFF; d_gene: .; abundance: .; j_gene: TRBJ1-1; v_gene: TRBV12-3/TRBV12-4
CDR3nt: TGCAGCGTTGTGCCAGATACGCAGTATTTT; CDR3aa: CSVVPDTQYF; d_gene: .; abundance: .; j_gene: TRBJ2-3; v_gene: TRBV29-1
CDR3nt: TGCGCCAGCAGCCAAGAAGACAGAACCCAAGAGACCCAGTACTTC; CDR3aa: CASSQEDRTQETQYF; d_gene: .; abundance: .; j_gene: TRBJ2-5; v_gene: TRBV4-1
CDR3nt: TGTGCCAGCAGCCTCGACCCGACAGGGTGGTCGAACACCGGGGAGCTGTTTTTT; CDR3aa: CASSLDPTGWSNTGELFF; d_gene: TRBD1; abundance: .; j_gene: TRBJ2-2; v_gene: TRBV7-6